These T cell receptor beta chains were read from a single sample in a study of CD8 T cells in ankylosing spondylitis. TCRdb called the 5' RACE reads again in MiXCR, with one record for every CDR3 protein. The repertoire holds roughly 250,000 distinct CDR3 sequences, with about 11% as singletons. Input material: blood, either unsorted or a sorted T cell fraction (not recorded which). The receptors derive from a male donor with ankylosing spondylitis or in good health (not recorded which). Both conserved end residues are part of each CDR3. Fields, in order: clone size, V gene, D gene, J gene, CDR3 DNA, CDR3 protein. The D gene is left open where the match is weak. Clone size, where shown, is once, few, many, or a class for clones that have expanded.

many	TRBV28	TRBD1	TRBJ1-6	TGTGCCAGCAGTTCCCGGGACAGGGTATCACCCCTCCACTTT	CASSSRDRVSPLHF
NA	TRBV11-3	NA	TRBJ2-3	TGTGCCAGCAGCTTAGACCCCACCGGGACAGATACGCAGTATTTT	CASSLDPTGTDTQYF
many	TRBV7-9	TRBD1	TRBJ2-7	TGTGCCAGCAGCGATGGTCGGGACAGTACCCCCTACGAGCAGTACTTC	CASSDGRDSTPYEQYF
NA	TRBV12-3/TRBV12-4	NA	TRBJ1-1	TGTGCCAGCAGTTTTAGGACCGAGAACACTGAAGCTTTCTTT	CASSFRTENTEAFF
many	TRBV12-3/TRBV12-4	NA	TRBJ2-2	TGTGCCAGCAGTTTGGGCCCTCAAAACACCGGGGAGCTGTTTTTT	CASSLGPQNTGELFF
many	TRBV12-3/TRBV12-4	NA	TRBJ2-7	TGTGCCAGCAGTCGTAGCTCCTACGAGCAGTACTTC	CASSRSSYEQYF
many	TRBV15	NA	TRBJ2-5	TGTGCCACCAGCAGTGACAGGTTATGGGGTGAGACCCAGTACTTC	CATSSDRLWGETQYF
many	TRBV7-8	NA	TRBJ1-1	TGTGCCAGCAGCTTAGGTCGCGTCGTGAACACTGAAGCTTTCTTT	CASSLGRVVNTEAFF
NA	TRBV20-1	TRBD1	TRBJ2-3	TGCAGTGCGACTCCGGGACAGGGGAATTTGGATACGCAGTATTTT	CSATPGQGNLDTQYF
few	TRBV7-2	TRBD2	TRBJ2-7	TGTGCCAGCAGCCCATGGACTAGCGGAGTGGGGGAGCAGTACTTC	CASSPWTSGVGEQYF
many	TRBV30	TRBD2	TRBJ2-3	TGTGCCTGGAGTGGACTAGCGGGAAGCACAGATACGCAGTATTTT	CAWSGLAGSTDTQYF
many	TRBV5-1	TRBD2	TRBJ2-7	TGCGCCAGCAGCCCACGTCCCGGGACTAGCGGCCCCTACGAGCAGTACTTC	CASSPRPGTSGPYEQYF
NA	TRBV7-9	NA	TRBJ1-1	TGTGCCAGCAGCCTTATATGGGGGCCAGTCTTT	CASSLIWGPVF
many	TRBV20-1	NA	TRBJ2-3	TGCAGTGCTACAGGGAGTGGAGGCACAGATACGCAGTATTTT	CSATGSGGTDTQYF
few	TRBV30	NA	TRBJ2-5	TGTGCCTGGAGTGTATATCCACAAGAGACCCAGTACTTC	CAWSVYPQETQYF
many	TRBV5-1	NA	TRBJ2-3	TGCGCCAGCAGCCCCCTAGACAGCACAGATACGCAGTATTTT	CASSPLDSTDTQYF
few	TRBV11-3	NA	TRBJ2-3	TGTGCCAGCAGCCGTCTATCCGGGACTCTTCTCACAGATACGCAGTATTTT	CASSRLSGTLLTDTQYF
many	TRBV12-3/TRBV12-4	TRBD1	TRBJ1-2	TGTGCCAGCAGTCCCTGGGACAGGCGTAACTATGGCTACACCTTC	CASSPWDRRNYGYTF
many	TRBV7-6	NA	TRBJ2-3	TGTGCCAGCAGCCCTGTCCCCTTTGGGACAGATACGCAGTATTTT	CASSPVPFGTDTQYF
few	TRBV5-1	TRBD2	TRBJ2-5	TGCGCCAGCAGCCTCCCGGGGGGGAAAGAGACCCAGTACTTC	CASSLPGGKETQYF
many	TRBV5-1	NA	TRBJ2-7	TGCGCCAGCCGCACCAGCCAACAAGACCCCCACGAGCAGTACTTC	CASRTSQQDPHEQYF
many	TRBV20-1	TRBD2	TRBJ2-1	TGCAGTGCTCCTAGCGGGGGCCATGAGCAGTTCTTC	CSAPSGGHEQFF
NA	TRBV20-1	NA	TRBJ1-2	TGCAGTGGAGGGAGGGAGGATGGCTACACCTTC	CSGGREDGYTF
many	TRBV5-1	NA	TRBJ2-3	TGCGCCAGCAGCTTGGCCACCGGGACAGATACGCAGTATTTT	CASSLATGTDTQYF
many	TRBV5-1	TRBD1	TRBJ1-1	TGCGCCAGCAGCTCAGGACAGGGGAAAATGAACACTGAAGCTTTCTTT	CASSSGQGKMNTEAFF
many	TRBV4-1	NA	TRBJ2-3	TGCGCCAGCAGCCAAGAATATAACGGCTTCACAGATACGCAGTATTTT	CASSQEYNGFTDTQYF
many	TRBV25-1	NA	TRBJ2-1	TGTGCCAGCAGTAAAAGGGGTAGGATTGAGCAGTTCTTC	CASSKRGRIEQFF
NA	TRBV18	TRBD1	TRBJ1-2	TGTGCCAGCTCACCATCGGCTACAGGGGATGGCTACACCTTC	CASSPSATGDGYTF
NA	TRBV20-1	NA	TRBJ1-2	TGCAGTGCTCACAAAAACCCTGGAGGTGGCTACACCTTC	CSAHKNPGGGYTF
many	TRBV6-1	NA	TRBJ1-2	TGTGCCAGCAGTCCCACCAGTAGGCGCGGCTACACCTTC	CASSPTSRRGYTF
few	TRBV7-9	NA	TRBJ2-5	TGTGCCAGCAGCTTAGCGCTAAGGATGGCAGCTGGGGAGACCCAGTACTTC	CASSLALRMAAGETQYF